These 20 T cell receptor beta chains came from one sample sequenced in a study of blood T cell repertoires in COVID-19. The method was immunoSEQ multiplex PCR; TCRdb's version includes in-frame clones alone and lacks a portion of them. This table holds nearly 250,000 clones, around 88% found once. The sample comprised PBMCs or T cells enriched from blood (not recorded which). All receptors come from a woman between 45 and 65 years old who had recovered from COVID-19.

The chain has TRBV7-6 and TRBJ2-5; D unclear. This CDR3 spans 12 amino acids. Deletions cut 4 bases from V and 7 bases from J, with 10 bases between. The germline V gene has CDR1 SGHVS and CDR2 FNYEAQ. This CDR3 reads CASSSPVGTQYF. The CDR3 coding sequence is TGTGCCAGCAGCTCGCCCGTCGGGACCCAGTACTTC.

CDR3 sequence reads: CASSVESPYEQYF. CDR3 bases: TGTGCCAGCAGTGTAGAGAGCCCCTACGAGCAGTACTTC. The chain couples TRBV28 to TRBJ2-7; no firm D call. V lost 5 bases to trimming and J lost 2 bases, with 10 bases between them. Germline CDR1 is MDHEN and CDR2 is SYDVKM. The CDR3 has 13 amino acids.

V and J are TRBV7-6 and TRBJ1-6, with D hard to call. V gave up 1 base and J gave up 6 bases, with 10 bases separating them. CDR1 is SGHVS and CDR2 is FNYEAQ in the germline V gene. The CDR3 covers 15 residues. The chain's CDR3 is CASSLGAESNSPLHF. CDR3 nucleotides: TGTGCCAGCAGCTTAGGGGCAGAGAGTAATTCACCCCTCCACTTT.

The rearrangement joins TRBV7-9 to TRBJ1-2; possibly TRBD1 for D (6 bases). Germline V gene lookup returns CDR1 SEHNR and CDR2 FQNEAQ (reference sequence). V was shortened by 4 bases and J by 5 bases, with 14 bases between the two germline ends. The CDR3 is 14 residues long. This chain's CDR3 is CASSSLQGNYGYTF. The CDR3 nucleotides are TGTGCCAGCAGCTCCCTACAGGGAAATTATGGCTACACCTTC.

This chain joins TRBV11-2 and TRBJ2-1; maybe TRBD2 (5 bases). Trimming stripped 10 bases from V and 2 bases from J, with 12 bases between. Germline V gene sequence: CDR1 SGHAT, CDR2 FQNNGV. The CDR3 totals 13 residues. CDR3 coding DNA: TGTGCCACCCGAGCGGTAGCCTACAATGAGCAGTTCTTC. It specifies CATRAVAYNEQFF. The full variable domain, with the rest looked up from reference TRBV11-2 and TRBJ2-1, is EAGVAQSPRYKIIEKRQSVAFWCNPISGHATLYWYQQILGQGPKLLIQFQNNGVVDDSQLPKDRFSAERLKGVDSTLKIQPAKLEDSAVYLCATRAVAYNEQFFGPGTRLTVL.

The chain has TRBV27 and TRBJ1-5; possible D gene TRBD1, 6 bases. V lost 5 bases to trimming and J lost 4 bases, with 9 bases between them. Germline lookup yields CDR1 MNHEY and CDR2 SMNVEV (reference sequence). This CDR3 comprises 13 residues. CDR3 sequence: CASSRTVNQPQHF. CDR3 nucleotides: TGTGCCAGCAGTCGGACAGTTAATCAGCCCCAGCATTTT.

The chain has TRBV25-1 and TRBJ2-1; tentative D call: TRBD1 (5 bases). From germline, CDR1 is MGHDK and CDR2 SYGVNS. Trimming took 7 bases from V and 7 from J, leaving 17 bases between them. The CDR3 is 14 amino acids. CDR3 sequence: CASNPSTGENEQFF. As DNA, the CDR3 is TGTGCCAGCAACCCCAGTACAGGCGAGAATGAGCAGTTCTTC. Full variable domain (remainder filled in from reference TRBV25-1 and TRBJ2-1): EADIYQTPRYLVIGTGKKITLECSQTMGHDKMYWYQQDPGMELHLIHYSYGVNSTEKGDLSSESTVSRIRTEHFPLTLESARPSHTSQYLCASNPSTGENEQFFGPGTRLTVL.

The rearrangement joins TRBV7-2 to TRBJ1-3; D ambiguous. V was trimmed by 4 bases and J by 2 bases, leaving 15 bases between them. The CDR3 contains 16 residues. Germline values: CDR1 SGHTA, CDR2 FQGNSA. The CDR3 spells CASSSLGRKTGNTIYF. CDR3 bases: TGTGCCAGCAGCTCCCTGGGCAGGAAAACTGGAAACACCATATATTTT. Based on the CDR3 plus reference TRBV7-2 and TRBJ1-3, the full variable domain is GAGVSQSPSNKVTEKGKDVELRCDPISGHTALYWYRQSLGQGLEFLIYFQGNSAPDKSGLPSDRFSAERTGGSVSTLTIQRTQQEDSAVYLCASSSLGRKTGNTIYFGEGSWLTVV.

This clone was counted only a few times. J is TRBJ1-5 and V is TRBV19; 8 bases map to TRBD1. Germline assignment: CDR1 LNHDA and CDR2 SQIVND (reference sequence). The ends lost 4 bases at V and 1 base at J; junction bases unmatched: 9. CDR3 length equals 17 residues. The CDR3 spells CASSSQSTGVSNQPQHF. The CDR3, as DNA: TGTGCCAGTAGTAGTCAATCGACAGGGGTGAGCAATCAGCCCCAGCATTTT.

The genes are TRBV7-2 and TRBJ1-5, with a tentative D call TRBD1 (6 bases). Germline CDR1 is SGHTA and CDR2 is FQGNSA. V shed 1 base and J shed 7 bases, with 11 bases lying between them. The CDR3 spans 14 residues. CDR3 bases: TGTGCCAGCAGCTTAGGGGGGCCTGGGCAGCCCCAGCATTTT. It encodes CASSLGGPGQPQHF.

Written as DNA, the CDR3 is TGCAGCTTAGCCCGGGACAGGGGAGGCACTGAAGCTTTCTTT. Protein sequence: CSLARDRGGTEAFF. The chain is built from TRBV29-1 and TRBJ1-1, with 10 bases fitting TRBD1. Germline V gene data show CDR1 as SQVTM and CDR2 as ANQGSEA. This CDR3 has 14 residues. V lost 8 bases to trimming and J lost 4 bases; unmatched junction nucleotides: 10.

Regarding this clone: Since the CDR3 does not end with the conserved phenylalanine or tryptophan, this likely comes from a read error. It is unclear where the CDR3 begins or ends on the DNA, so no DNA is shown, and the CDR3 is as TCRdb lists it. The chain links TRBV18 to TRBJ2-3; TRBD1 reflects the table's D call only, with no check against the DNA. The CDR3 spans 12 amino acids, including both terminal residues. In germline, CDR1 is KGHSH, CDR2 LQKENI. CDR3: CASSPLQGVSII.

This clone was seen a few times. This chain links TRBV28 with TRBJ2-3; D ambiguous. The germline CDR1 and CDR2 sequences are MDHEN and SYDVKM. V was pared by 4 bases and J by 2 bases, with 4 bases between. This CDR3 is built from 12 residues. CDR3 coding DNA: TGTGCCAGCAGTTCGTACACAGATACGCAGTATTTT. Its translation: CASSSYTDTQYF.

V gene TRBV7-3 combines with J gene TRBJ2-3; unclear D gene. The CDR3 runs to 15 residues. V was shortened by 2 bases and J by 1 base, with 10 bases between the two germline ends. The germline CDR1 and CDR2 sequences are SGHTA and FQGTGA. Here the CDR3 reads CASSLGGFGTDTQYF. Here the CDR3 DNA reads TGTGCCAGCAGCTTAGGCGGATTCGGCACAGATACGCAGTATTTT.

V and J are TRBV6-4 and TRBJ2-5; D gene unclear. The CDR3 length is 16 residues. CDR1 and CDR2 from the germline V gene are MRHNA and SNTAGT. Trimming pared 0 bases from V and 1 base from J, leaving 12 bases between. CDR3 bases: TGTGCCAGCAGTGACTCGTGGGCCGCTGTCCAAGAGACCCAGTACTTC. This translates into CASSDSWAAVQETQYF.

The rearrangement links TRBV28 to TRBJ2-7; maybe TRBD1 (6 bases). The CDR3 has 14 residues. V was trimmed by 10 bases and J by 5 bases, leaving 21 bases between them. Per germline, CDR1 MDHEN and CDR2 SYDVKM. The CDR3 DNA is TGTGCCACCACTAATCCGGGACATCACCACGAGCAGTACTTC. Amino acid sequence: CATTNPGHHHEQYF.

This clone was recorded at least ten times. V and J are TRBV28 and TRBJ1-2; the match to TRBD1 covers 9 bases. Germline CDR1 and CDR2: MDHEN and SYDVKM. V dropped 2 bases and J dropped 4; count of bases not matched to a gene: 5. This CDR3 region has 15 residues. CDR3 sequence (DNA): TGTGCCAGCAGTTTAGCTGGGACAGGGATCTATGGCTACACCTTC. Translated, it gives CASSLAGTGIYGYTF.

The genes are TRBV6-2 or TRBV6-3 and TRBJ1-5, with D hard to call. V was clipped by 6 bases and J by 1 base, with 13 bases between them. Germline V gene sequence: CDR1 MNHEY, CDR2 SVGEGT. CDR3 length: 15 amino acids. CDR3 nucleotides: TGTGCCAGCAGCCCTATTAGAACGAGCAATCAGCCCCAGCATTTT. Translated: CASSPIRTSNQPQHF.

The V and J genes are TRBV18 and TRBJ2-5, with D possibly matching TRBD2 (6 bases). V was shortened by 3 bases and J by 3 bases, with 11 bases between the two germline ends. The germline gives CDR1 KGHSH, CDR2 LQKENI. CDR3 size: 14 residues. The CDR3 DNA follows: TGTGCCAGCTCACCCGCGGGGCAGAAAGAGACCCAGTACTTC. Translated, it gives CASSPAGQKETQYF. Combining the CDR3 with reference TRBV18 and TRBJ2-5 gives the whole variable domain NAGVMQNPRHLVRRRGQEARLRCSPMKGHSHVYWYRQLPEEGLKFMVYLQKENIIDESGMPKERFSAEFPKEGPSILRIQQVVRGDSAAYFCASSPAGQKETQYFGPGTRLLVL.

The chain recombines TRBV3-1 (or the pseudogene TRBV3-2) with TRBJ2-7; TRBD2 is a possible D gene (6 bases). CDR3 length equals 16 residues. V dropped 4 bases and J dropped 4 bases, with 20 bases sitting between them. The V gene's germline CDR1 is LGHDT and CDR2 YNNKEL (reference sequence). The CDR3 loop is CASSRVGRRDRYEQYF. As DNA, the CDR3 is TGTGCCAGCAGCCGCGTGGGAAGGCGGGATAGGTACGAGCAGTACTTC.